One and the same sample provided the 21 T cell receptor beta chains below, sequenced in a study of blood T cell repertoires in COVID-19. The repertoire was sequenced with immunoSEQ multiplex PCR; TCRdb's copy has only in-frame clones and lacks some. The table records 350,000 or so clones, roughly nine tenths of them present only once. Sample: peripheral blood. Receptor source: a woman in her sixties with COVID-19, enrolled during active disease.

The chain's CDR3 is CASSLEDSANEKLFF. CDR3 nucleotides: TGCGCCAGCAGCTTAGAGGACAGTGCGAATGAAAAACTGTTTTTT. This chain connects TRBV5-1 to TRBJ1-4, with D possibly being TRBD1 (6 bases). The ends were cut back, 2 bases at V and 5 bases at J, with 13 bases in the middle. Germline V gene lookup returns CDR1 SGHRS and CDR2 YFSETQ. The CDR3 has 15 residues.

Worth noting for this clone: A junction boundary mismatches the germline segment, possibly from a read error. The chain carries TRBV7-3 and TRBJ1-2, with a weak D call TRBD1 (5 bases). The germline CDR1 and CDR2 sequences are SGHTA and FQGTGA. The CDR3 totals 14 residues. The CDR3 DNA is TGCGCCAGCAGCCCCGGGGGGGGAGGCTATGGCTACACCTTC. This codes for CASSPGGGGYGYTF.

The rearrangement joins TRBV4-2 to TRBJ2-7; D is possibly TRBD1 (5 bases). Germline V gives CDR1 LGHNA, CDR2 YNFKEQ. The CDR3 is made up of 15 amino acids. V lost 1 base and J 3 bases, leaving 13 bases between the germline ends. CDR3 in amino acids: CASSQGRSGIYEQYF. CDR3 DNA: TGTGCCAGCAGCCAAGGTCGGTCAGGGATCTACGAGCAGTACTTC.

The chain combines TRBV7-2 with TRBJ1-3, with a tentative D call TRBD1 (5 bases). Germline assignment: CDR1 SGHTA and CDR2 FQGNSA. V was trimmed by 5 bases and J by 2 bases, leaving 10 bases between them. The CDR3 runs 14 residues. The CDR3, as DNA: TGTGCCAGCAGCCCTGACAGCACTGGAAACACCATATATTTT. This sequence encodes CASSPDSTGNTIYF.

The V and J genes are TRBV12-3 or TRBV12-4 and TRBJ1-2, with TRBD1 matching over 10 bases. This CDR3 is 13 amino acids long. The V segment lost 7 bases and the J segment 8 bases; nucleotides outside the gene matches: 7. The CDR3 DNA is TGTGCCAGCACCCGGGACAGGGGAATCGGCTACACCTTC. Amino acid sequence: CASTRDRGIGYTF.

This sequence joins TRBV6-1 and TRBJ2-2, with D possibly matching TRBD2 (7 bases). Trimming took off 3 bases at V and 4 bases at J, with 21 bases between the two ends. The CDR3 sequence is 18 residues long. CDR1 is MNHNS and CDR2 is SASEGT in the germline V gene. DNA of the CDR3: TGTGCCAGCAGTGATTTTGGGAGGGGGGCTGAAGGCACCGGGGAGCTGTTTTTT. Translating gives CASSDFGRGAEGTGELFF.

The chain has TRBV7-2 and TRBJ1-5, with 7 bases lining up with TRBD1. The junction had 10 bases not matched to a gene; V was cut back by 5 bases and J by 3 bases. CDR1 and CDR2 from the germline V gene are SGHTA and FQGNSA. This CDR3 is built from 16 residues. CDR3 sequence (DNA): TGTGCCAGCAGCGACCGGGACAGCCTCGTCAATCAGCCCCAGCATTTT. It yields the protein CASSDRDSLVNQPQHF.

The chain uses TRBV25-1 and TRBJ2-3; D remains ambiguous. The CDR3 contains 14 residues. V was clipped by 4 bases and J by 0 bases, with 8 bases between them. Germline assignment: CDR1 MGHDK and CDR2 SYGVNS. CDR3 coding DNA: TGTGCCAGCAGTGCTTCGACAAGCACAGATACGCAGTATTTT. Encoded protein: CASSASTSTDTQYF. The full variable domain, in which reference TRBV25-1 and TRBJ2-3 provide the parts outside the CDR3, is EADIYQTPRYLVIGTGKKITLECSQTMGHDKMYWYQQDPGMELHLIHYSYGVNSTEKGDLSSESTVSRIRTEHFPLTLESARPSHTSQYLCASSASTSTDTQYFGPGTRLTVL.

The chain is built from TRBV19 and TRBJ1-3; D is unclear. Germline V CDR1 and CDR2: LNHDA, SQIVND (reference sequence). V lost 1 base to trimming and J lost 0 bases, with 7 bases between them. The CDR3 covers 15 residues. In nucleotides, the CDR3 is TGTGCCAGTAGTATAGCTGCCAGCTCTGGAAACACCATATATTTT. It encodes CASSIAASSGNTIYF.

This chain connects TRBV28 to TRBJ1-6; 7 bases line up with TRBD1. Germline CDR1 and CDR2: MDHEN and SYDVKM. V lost 2 bases and J lost 9; bases outside the gene matches: 7. The CDR3 loop spans 15 amino acids. The CDR3, as DNA: TGTGCCAGCAGTTTAAGTAGGGGGCAGGGTTCACCCCTCCACTTT. Translating gives CASSLSRGQGSPLHF.

CDR3 protein: CASRRTGGIYNSPLHF. CDR3 coding DNA: TGTGCCAGTAGGAGGACAGGGGGAATATATAATTCACCCCTCCACTTT. The rearrangement joins TRBV19 to TRBJ1-6, with 10 bases identical to TRBD1. Germline assignment: CDR1 LNHDA and CDR2 SQIVND (reference sequence). There are 16 residues in the CDR3. After removal of 6 bases from V and 4 bases from J, the junction contained 6 bases not matched to a gene.

This chain links TRBV28 with TRBJ1-5; D gene ambiguous. The V end was cut by 7 bases, the J end by 0 bases, with 16 bases between. Germline V lookup: CDR1 MDHEN, CDR2 SYDVKM. The CDR3 runs to 16 residues. CDR3 in DNA: TGTGCCAGCACCTTGCTCGCAGACTCTAGCAATCAGCCCCAGCATTTT. Translated, it gives CASTLLADSSNQPQHF.

The rearrangement joins TRBV5-1 to TRBJ2-4; 9 bases fit TRBD1. V dropped 4 bases and J dropped 6; count of bases not matched to a gene: 8. Germline loops: CDR1 SGHRS, CDR2 YFSETQ. CDR3 length: 15 amino acids. As DNA, the CDR3 is TGCGCCAGCAGCCCGCTTCCGGGACAGGGAAACATTCAGTACTTC. Its protein is CASSPLPGQGNIQYF.

The chain combines TRBV6-6 with TRBJ1-4; the D is unclear. CDR1 is MNHNY and CDR2 is SVGAGI in the germline V gene (reference sequence). Trimming removed 7 bases from V and 4 bases from J, with 16 bases in between. This CDR3 comprises 15 residues. The CDR3 reads CASILSGALNEKLFF. DNA for the CDR3: TGTGCCAGCATTCTGAGTGGAGCACTTAATGAAAAACTGTTTTTT.

The chain couples TRBV9 to TRBJ2-3; the D gene is possibly TRBD1 (5 bases). Germline V CDR1 and CDR2: SGDLS, YYNGEE. The CDR3 loop spans 13 amino acids. V lost 0 bases to trimming and J lost 6 bases, with 8 bases between them. CDR3 DNA: TGTGCCAGCAGCGTAGACCAGGGCGATACGCAGTATTTT. This codes for CASSVDQGDTQYF.

The gene calls are TRBV15 and TRBJ2-3; tentative D call: TRBD2 (6 bases). The CDR3 has 11 residues. Germline V gene data show CDR1 as LNHNV and CDR2 as YYDKDF (reference sequence). The V and J ends lost 7 bases and 11 bases respectively, with 13 bases between them. The CDR3 region has the DNA TGTGCCACCAACACGCCCGGGGGGCAGTATTTT. It specifies CATNTPGGQYF.

This clone was seen just once. The rearrangement links TRBV21-1 to TRBJ1-5; the table names TRBD1, a call not compared with the DNA. TRBV21-1 is noted as a pseudogene. The CDR3 spans 15 residues. DNA for the CDR3: TGTGCCAGCCCCCCAAAGGACAGGTTAGATCAGCCCCAGCATTTT. This encodes CASPPKDRLDQPQHF.

This clone was seen just once. The chain joins TRBV6-1 to TRBJ1-6; 8 bases map to TRBD1. The junction had 8 bases not matched to a gene; V was cut back by 4 bases and J by 6 bases. Germline CDR1 is MNHNS and CDR2 is SASEGT. The CDR3 consists of 16 residues. The CDR3 is CASSASGGYGNSPLHF. CDR3 bases: TGTGCCAGCAGTGCGTCAGGGGGCTACGGTAATTCACCCCTCCACTTT.

This sequence joins TRBV5-1 and TRBJ1-1; 9 bases map to TRBD1. The V and J ends lost 0 bases and 2 bases, in that order; junction bases with no gene match: 5. Per the germline V gene, CDR1 is SGHRS and CDR2 is YFSETQ. CDR3 length equals 16 residues. The CDR3 DNA sequence: TGCGCCAGCAGCTTGGAATGGGACAGGGTCAACACTGAAGCTTTCTTT. It yields the protein CASSLEWDRVNTEAFF.

The CDR3 loop is CASTRDTGELFF. CDR3 bases: TGTGCCAGCACCCGAGACACCGGGGAGCTGTTTTTT. The chain couples TRBV7-9 to TRBJ2-2; D unclear. CDR1 and CDR2 from the germline V gene are SEHNR and FQNEAQ (reference sequence). Trimming stripped 7 bases from V and 3 bases from J, with 6 bases between. The CDR3 runs to 12 residues.

This CDR3 is CASARDRGEGYTF. The CDR3 nucleotides read TGTGCCAGCGCTAGGGACAGGGGGGAAGGCTACACCTTC. The rearrangement links TRBV6-5 to TRBJ1-2; 11 nucleotides agree with TRBD1. Germline lookup yields CDR1 MNHEY and CDR2 SVGAGI. The CDR3 totals 13 residues. J gave up 8 bases and V 8 bases, and 7 bases lay outside the gene matches.